This T cell receptor (beta chain) was observed in a study of T cell responses to AZD1222 COVID-19 vaccine. This CDR3 is 19 amino acids long. Repertoires were generated with immunoSEQ multiplex PCR, while TCRdb's copy carries only in-frame clones and drops some. The data contain approximately 150,000 clones, 92% of them singletons. The sequencing used peripheral blood, collected on day 0 of AZD1222 vaccination. This receptor was identified in an adult in good health. The chain links TRBV1 to TRBJ1-3; no check of the table's D call, TRBD1, against the DNA was made. TRBV1 is shown as a pseudogene. The CDR3, as DNA: TGCACCAGCAGTGTCATCTCAGGGAAGTCACGAAGCTCTGGAAACACCATATATTTT. It translates to CTSSVISGKSRSSGNTIYF.